The 4 T cell receptor beta chains reported below all come from one sample, sequenced in a study of blood T cells in healthy people across ages. A second PCR, run for about 6 to 11 cycles, used a sample-barcoded 5' primer plus a J-beta primer mix. TCRdb re-called the 5' RACE reads with MiXCR, one entry per CDR3 protein. The repertoire holds around 990,000 distinct CDR3 sequences, with around two fifths as singletons. Sequenced input: blood. These TCRs come from a man aged 18 to 30 in good health.

The chain couples TRBV12-3 or TRBV12-4 to TRBJ2-1; TRBD1 is a possible D gene (5 bases). V was clipped by 6 bases and J by 7 bases, with 10 bases between them. This CDR3 is 12 amino acids long. As DNA, the CDR3 is TGTGCCAGCAGACCCCAGGGTAATGAGCAGTTCTTC. It specifies CASRPQGNEQFF.

Written as DNA, the CDR3 is TGTGCCAGCAGCCTAAAGGCCCCCACTAATGAAAAACTGTTTTTT. The encoded protein is CASSLKAPTNEKLFF. V is TRBV3-1 and J is TRBJ1-4; D unresolved. The CDR3 sequence is 15 residues long. V was cut by 4 bases and J by 2 bases, with 11 bases left in between. Germline CDR1 is LGHDT and CDR2 is YNNKEL (reference sequence).

Comment on this clonotype: The junction shows a germline mismatch at one end, possibly a read error. The chain joins TRBV5-1 to TRBJ2-2, with 7 bases fitting TRBD1. The germline V gene has CDR1 SGHRS and CDR2 YFSETQ. The CDR3 contains 16 residues. The CDR3 here is CAGSKGQFTNTGELFF. CDR3 nucleotide sequence: TGCGCCGGCAGTAAGGGACAGTTTACGAACACCGGGGAGCTGTTTTTT.

This clonotype appeared a single time. This chain connects TRBV11-2 to TRBJ2-1; 7 nucleotides agree with TRBD1. The J segment lost 4 bases and the V segment lost 5 bases, leaving 14 bases of the junction unmatched. This CDR3 is built from 17 residues. Germline V gene sequence: CDR1 SGHAT, CDR2 FQNNGV. CDR3 residues: CASSPLRQGPFYNEQFF. The CDR3 nucleotides read TGTGCCAGCAGCCCCTTACGACAGGGCCCCTTTTACAATGAGCAGTTCTTC.